Described below is a single T cell receptor (beta chain) sequence and its context. The sample belongs to a study of early T cells in non-severe SARS-CoV-2 infection. Study background: The study sequenced bulk RNA from unsorted whole blood, with chains unpaired.

This CDR3 has 16 residues. CDR1 and CDR2 (germline): SGHNT, YYREEE (reference sequence). The junction had 3 bases not matched to a gene; V was cut back by 2 bases and J by 0 bases. The library protocol tagged individual cDNA molecules with unique molecular identifiers. TCRdb used MiXCR to reprocess the 5' RACE reads, holding one entry per CDR3 protein. The table lists tens of thousands of distinct CDR3 sequences, about 13% of them singletons. The genes are TRBV5-4 and TRBJ2-7; 12 positions match TRBD2. The sample was whole blood. This clonotype was obtained from an adult who was a healthcare worker with PCR-confirmed SARS-CoV-2 infection or an uninfected control (not recorded which). The CDR3 DNA is TGTGCCAGCAGCTTAGGACTAGCGGGGAGCTCCTACGAGCAGTACTTC. This translates into CASSLGLAGSSYEQYF.